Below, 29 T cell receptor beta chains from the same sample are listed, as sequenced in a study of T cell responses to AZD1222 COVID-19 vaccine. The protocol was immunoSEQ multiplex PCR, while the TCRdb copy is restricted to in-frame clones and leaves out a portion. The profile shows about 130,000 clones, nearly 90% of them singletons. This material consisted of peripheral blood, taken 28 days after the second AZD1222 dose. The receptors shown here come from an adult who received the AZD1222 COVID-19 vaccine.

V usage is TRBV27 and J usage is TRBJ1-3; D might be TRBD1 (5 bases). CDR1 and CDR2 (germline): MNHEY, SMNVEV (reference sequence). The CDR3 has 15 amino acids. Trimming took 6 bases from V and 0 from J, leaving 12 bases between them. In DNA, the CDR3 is TGTGCCAGCAGGCCCGACAGTAACTCTGGAAACACCATATATTTT. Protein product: CASRPDSNSGNTIYF.

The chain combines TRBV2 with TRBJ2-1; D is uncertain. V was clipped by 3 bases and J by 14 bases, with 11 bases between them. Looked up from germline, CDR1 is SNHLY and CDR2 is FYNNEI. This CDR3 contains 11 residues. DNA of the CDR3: TGTGCCAGCAGTGAGCCCCGTCGGGAGTTCTTC. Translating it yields CASSEPRREFF.

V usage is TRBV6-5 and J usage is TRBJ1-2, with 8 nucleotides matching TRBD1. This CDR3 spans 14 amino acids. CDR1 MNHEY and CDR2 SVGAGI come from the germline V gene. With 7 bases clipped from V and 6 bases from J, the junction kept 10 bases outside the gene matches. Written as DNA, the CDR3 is TGTGCCAGCACCCCCCCGGACAGGGTGGATGGCTACACCTTC. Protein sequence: CASTPPDRVDGYTF.

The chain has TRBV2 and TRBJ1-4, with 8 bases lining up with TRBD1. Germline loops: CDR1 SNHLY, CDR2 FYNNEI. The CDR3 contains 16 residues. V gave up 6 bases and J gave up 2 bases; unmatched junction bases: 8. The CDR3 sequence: CASRWDRQVTNEKLFF. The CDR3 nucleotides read TGTGCCAGCAGATGGGACAGGCAGGTGACTAATGAAAAACTGTTTTTT.

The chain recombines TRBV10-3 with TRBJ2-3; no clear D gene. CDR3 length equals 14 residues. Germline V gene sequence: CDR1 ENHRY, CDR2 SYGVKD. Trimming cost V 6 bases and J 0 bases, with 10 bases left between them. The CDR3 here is CAIRAMTSTDTQYF. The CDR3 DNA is TGTGCCATCAGGGCGATGACTAGCACAGATACGCAGTATTTT.

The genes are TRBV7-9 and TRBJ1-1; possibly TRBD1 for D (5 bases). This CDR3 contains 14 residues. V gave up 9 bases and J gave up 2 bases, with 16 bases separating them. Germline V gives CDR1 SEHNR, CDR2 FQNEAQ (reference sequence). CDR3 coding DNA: TGTGCCAGTCAACCGGACATGGAAAACACTGAAGCTTTCTTT. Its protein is CASQPDMENTEAFF. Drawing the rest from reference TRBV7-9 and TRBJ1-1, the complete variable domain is DTGVSQNPRHKITKRGQNVTFRCDPISEHNRLYWYRQTLGQGPEFLTYFQNEAQLEKSRLLSDRFSAERPKGSFSTLEIQRTEQGDSAMYLCASQPDMENTEAFFGQGTRLTVV.

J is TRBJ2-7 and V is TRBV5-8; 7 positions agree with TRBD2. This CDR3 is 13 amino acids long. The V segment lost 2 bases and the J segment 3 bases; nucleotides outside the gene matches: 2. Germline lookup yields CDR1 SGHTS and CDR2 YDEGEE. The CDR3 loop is CASSFGGDYEQYF. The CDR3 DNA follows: TGTGCCAGCAGCTTTGGGGGGGACTACGAGCAGTACTTC.

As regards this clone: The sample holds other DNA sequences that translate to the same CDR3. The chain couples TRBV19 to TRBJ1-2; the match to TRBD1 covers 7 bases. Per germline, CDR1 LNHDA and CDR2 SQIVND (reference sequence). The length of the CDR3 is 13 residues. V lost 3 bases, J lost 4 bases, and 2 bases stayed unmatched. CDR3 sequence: CASSIKGAYGYTF. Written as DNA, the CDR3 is TGTGCCAGTAGTATTAAGGGGGCCTATGGCTACACCTTC.

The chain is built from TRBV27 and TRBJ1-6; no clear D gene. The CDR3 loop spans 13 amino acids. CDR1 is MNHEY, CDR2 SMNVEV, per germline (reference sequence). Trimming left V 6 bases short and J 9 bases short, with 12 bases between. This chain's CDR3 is CASSLGWVSPLHF. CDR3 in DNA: TGTGCCAGCAGCCTAGGGTGGGTTTCACCCCTCCACTTT.

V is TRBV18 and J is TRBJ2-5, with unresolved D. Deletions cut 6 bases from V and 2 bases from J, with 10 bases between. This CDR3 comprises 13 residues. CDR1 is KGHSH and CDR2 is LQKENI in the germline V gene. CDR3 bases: TGTGCCAGCTCCCTGGACCAGCAAGAGACCCAGTACTTC. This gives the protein CASSLDQQETQYF.

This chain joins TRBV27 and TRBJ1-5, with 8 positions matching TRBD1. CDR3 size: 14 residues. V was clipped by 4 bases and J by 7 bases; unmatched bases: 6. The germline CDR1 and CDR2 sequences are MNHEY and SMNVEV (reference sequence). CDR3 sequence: CASSSYRGGQPQHF. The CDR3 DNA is TGTGCCAGCAGTTCCTACAGGGGGGGGCAGCCCCAGCATTTT.

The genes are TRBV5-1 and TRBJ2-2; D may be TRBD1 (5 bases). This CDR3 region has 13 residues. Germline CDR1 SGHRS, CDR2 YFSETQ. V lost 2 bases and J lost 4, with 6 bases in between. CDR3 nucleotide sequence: TGCGCCAGCAGCTTTGACAGCACCGGGGAGCTGTTTTTT. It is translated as CASSFDSTGELFF.

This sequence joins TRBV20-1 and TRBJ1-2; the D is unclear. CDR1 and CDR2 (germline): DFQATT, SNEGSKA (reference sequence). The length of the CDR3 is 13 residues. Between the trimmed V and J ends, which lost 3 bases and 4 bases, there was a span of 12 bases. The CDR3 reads CSASSGLGYGYTF. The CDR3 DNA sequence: TGCAGTGCTAGTAGTGGGTTGGGCTATGGCTACACCTTC.

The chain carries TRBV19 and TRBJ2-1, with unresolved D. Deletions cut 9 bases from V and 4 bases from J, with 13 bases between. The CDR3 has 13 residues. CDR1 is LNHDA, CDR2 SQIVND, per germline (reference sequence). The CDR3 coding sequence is TGTGCCAGGTTACCACAGTATTACAATGAGCAGTTCTTC. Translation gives CARLPQYYNEQFF. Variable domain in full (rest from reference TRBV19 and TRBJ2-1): DGGITQSPKYLFRKEGQNVTLSCEQNLNHDAMYWYRQDPGQGLRLIYYSQIVNDFQKGDIAEGYSVSREKKESFPLTVTSAQKNPTAFYLCARLPQYYNEQFFGPGTRLTVL.

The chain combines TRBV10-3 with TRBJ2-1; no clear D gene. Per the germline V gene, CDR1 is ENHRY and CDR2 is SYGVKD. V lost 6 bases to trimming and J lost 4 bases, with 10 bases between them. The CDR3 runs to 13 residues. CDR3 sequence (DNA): TGTGCCATCAGAGAGGACGGGTACAATGAGCAGTTCTTC. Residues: CAIREDGYNEQFF.

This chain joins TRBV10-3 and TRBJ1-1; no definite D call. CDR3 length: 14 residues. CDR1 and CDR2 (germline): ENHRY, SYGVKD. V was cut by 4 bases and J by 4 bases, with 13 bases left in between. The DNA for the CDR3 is TGTGCCATCAGTGTCAACAGAGGGATCACTGAAGCTTTCTTT. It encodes CAISVNRGITEAFF.

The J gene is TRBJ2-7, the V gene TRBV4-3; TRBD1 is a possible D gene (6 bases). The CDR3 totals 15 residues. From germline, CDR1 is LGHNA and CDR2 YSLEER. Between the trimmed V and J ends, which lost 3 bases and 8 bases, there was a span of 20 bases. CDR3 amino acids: CASSQDINREVKQYF. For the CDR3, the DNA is TGCGCCAGCAGCCAGGACATAAACAGGGAAGTTAAGCAGTACTTC.

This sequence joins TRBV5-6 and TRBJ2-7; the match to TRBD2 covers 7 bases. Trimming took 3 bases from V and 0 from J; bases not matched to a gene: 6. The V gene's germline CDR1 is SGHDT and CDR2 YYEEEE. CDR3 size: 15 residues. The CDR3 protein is CASSSSGASSYEQYF. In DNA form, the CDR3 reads TGTGCCAGCAGCTCAAGCGGGGCCAGCTCCTACGAGCAGTACTTC.

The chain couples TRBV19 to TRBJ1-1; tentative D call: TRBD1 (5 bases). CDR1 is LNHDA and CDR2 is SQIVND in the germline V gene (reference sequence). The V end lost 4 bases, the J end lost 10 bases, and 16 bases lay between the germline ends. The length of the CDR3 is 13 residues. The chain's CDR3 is CASSTRDPSGAFF. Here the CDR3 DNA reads TGTGCCAGTAGTACTAGGGACCCATCGGGAGCTTTCTTT.

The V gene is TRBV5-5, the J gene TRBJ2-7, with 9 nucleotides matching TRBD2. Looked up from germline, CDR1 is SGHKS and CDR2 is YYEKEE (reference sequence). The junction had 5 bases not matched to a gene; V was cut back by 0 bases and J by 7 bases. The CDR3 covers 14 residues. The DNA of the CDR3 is TGTGCCAGCAGCTTGGTTGCGGGGGGGCGGGAGCAGTACTTC. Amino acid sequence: CASSLVAGGREQYF.

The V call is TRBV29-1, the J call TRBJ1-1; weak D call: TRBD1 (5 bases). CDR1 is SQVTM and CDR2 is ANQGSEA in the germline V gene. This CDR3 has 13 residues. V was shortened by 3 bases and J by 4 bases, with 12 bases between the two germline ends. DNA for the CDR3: TGCAGCGTTGAGCTCAGGGTCGGCACTGAAGCTTTCTTT. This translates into CSVELRVGTEAFF. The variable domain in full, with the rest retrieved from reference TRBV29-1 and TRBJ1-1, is SAVISQKPSRDICQRGTSLTIQCQVDSQVTMMFWYRQQPGQSLTLIATANQGSEATYESGFVIDKFPISRPNLTFSTLTVSNMSPEDSSIYLCSVELRVGTEAFFGQGTRLTVV.

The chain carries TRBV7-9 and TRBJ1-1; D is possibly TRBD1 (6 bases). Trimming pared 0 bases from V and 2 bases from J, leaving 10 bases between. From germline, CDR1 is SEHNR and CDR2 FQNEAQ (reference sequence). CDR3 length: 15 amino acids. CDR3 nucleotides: TGTGCCAGCAGCTTAGCTGGGACACCTAACACTGAAGCTTTCTTT. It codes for CASSLAGTPNTEAFF.

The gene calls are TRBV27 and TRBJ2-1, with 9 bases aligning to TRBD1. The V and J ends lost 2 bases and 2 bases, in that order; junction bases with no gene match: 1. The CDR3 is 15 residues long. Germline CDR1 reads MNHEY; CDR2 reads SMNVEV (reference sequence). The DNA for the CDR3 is TGTGCCAGCAGTTTAGGGGACAGGGCCTACAATGAGCAGTTCTTC. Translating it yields CASSLGDRAYNEQFF.

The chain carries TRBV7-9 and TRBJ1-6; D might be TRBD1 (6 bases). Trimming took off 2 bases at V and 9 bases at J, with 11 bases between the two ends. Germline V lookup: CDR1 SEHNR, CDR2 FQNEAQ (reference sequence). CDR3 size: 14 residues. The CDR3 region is CASSLLQGGSPLHF. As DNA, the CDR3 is TGTGCCAGCAGCTTATTACAGGGCGGTTCACCCCTCCACTTT.

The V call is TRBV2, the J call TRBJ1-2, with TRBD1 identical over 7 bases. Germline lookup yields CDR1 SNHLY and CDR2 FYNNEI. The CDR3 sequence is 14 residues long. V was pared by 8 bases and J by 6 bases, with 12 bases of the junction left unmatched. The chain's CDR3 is CASSLGQAEDGYTF. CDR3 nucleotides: TGTGCCAGCTCCCTAGGACAGGCTGAGGATGGCTACACCTTC. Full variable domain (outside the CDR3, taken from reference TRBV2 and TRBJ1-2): EPEVTQTPSHQVTQMGQEVILRCVPISNHLYFYWYRQILGQKVEFLVSFYNNEISEKSEIFDDQFSVERPDGSNFTLKIRSTKLEDSAMYFCASSLGQAEDGYTFGSGTRLTVV.

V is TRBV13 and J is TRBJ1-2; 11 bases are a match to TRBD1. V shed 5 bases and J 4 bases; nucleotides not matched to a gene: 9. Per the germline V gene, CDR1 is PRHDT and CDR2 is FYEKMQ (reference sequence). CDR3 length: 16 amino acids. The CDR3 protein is CASSPLKDRGLYGYTF. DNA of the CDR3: TGTGCCAGCAGCCCTCTAAAGGACAGGGGGCTCTATGGCTACACCTTC. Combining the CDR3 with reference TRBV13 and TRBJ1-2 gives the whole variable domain AAGVIQSPRHLIKEKRETATLKCYPIPRHDTVYWYQQGPGQDPQFLISFYEKMQSDKGSIPDRFSAQQFSDYHSELNMSSLELGDSALYFCASSPLKDRGLYGYTFGSGTRLTVV.

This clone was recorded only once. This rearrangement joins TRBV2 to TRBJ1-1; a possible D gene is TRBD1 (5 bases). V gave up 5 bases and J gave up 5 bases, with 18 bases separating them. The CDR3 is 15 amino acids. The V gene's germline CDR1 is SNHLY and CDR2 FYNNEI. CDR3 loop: CASSQVIYKGTEAFF. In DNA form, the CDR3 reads TGTGCCAGCAGTCAAGTGATATATAAGGGGACTGAAGCTTTCTTT.

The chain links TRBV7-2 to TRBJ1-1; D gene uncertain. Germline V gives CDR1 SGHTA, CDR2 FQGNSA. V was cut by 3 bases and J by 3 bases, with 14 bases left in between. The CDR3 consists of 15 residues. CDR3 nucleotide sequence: TGTGCCAGCAGCTTTATTGGTGAGTGGGACACTGAAGCTTTCTTT. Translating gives CASSFIGEWDTEAFF.

This chain's CDR3 is CASSVGTSGGNEQFF. CDR3 sequence (DNA): TGTGCCAGCAGCGTAGGAACTAGCGGGGGAAATGAGCAGTTCTTC. V usage is TRBV9 and J usage is TRBJ2-1, with 11 nucleotides matching TRBD2. Unmatched junction bases numbered 3, after V lost 0 bases and J lost 7 bases. CDR1 and CDR2 (germline): SGDLS, YYNGEE. The CDR3 is 15 residues long.